The next 9 T cell receptor beta chains were all read from a single sample in a study of T-cell memory formation after mild COVID-19. One entry per CDR3 protein, called by TCRdb with MiXCR from the 5' RACE reads. The profile shows approximately 580,000 distinct CDR3 sequences, roughly 21% of them singletons. The sequencing sample was made of PBMCs or a T cell subset sorted from them (not recorded which). The receptors here all came from an adult woman who had mild COVID-19 (a few samples of this study predate the infection). Cell type and time point are not known.

This clonotype turned up a few times. The chain carries TRBV24-1 and TRBJ2-5; 9 bases align to TRBD1. With 3 bases clipped from V and 4 bases from J, the junction kept 5 bases outside the gene matches. The CDR3 is 15 residues long. The germline V gene has CDR1 KGHDR and CDR2 SFDVKD. CDR3 DNA: TGTGCCACCAGTGATCCGGGACAGGGTCGAGAGACCCAGTACTTC. Translated, it gives CATSDPGQGRETQYF.

The chain has TRBV7-8 and TRBJ1-1; a possible D gene is TRBD1 (6 bases). Germline CDR1 and CDR2: SGHVS and FQNEAQ. The CDR3 totals 14 residues. The germline V and J ends were trimmed by 7 bases and 3 bases, with 15 bases remaining between them. The CDR3 nucleotides read TGTGCCAGCACCTTGGTGGGGGCCCACACTGAAGCTTTCTTT. Its translation is CASTLVGAHTEAFF.

The chain joins TRBV5-1 to TRBJ2-3; D perhaps matches TRBD1 (5 bases). Trimming cost V 1 base and J 2 bases, with 8 bases left between them. Germline CDR1 SGHRS, CDR2 YFSETQ. The CDR3 is made up of 14 amino acids. The CDR3 DNA follows: TGCGCCAGCAGCTTGTCAGGGTACACAGATACGCAGTATTTT. Its protein is CASSLSGYTDTQYF.

This clonotype was counted many times. V gene TRBV27 combines with J gene TRBJ1-2; D is possibly TRBD1 (6 bases). The CDR3 runs to 13 residues. Trimming took off 6 bases at V and 4 bases at J, with 12 bases between the two ends. From germline, CDR1 is MNHEY and CDR2 SMNVEV (reference sequence). The CDR3 nucleotides read TGTGCCAGCAGCGCGGGGGGCCTCTATGGCTACACCTTC. Its protein product is CASSAGGLYGYTF.

The chain links TRBV12-3 or TRBV12-4 to TRBJ2-7; perhaps TRBD2 as D (5 bases). V was trimmed by 5 bases and J by 4 bases, leaving 12 bases between them. The CDR3 contains 13 residues. CDR3 protein: CASSLYGLYEQYF. The CDR3 region has the DNA TGTGCCAGCAGTCTCTATGGACTTTACGAGCAGTACTTC.

There are a few counts of this clonotype. The rearrangement links TRBV11-2 to TRBJ2-1; 15 bases are a match to TRBD2. The J segment lost 7 bases and the V segment lost 5 bases, leaving 9 bases of the junction unmatched. In germline, CDR1 is SGHAT, CDR2 FQNNGV. CDR3 length: 17 residues. The CDR3 bases are TGTGCCAGCAGCCAAGGGGTCGGGACTAGCGGGAGGAATGAGCAGTTCTTC. Translation gives CASSQGVGTSGRNEQFF.

V usage is TRBV12-3 or TRBV12-4 and J usage is TRBJ1-2; D possibly corresponds to TRBD1 (6 bases). V was trimmed by 7 bases and J by 0 bases, leaving 15 bases between them. The CDR3 is 15 residues long. This CDR3 reads CASTPAGTPNYGYTF. CDR3 bases: TGTGCCAGCACCCCCGCCGGGACACCTAACTATGGCTACACCTTC.

The sample holds a few counts of this clonotype. The chain is built from TRBV7-3 and TRBJ2-1; 8 bases are a match to TRBD2. The CDR3 runs 16 residues. Germline loops: CDR1 SGHTA, CDR2 FQGTGA. V trimming: 5 bases; J trimming: 4 bases; junction bases outside the gene matches: 10. The CDR3 nucleotides read TGTGCCAGCAGCCCCACCGGGGGGGCTGGTTACAATGAGCAGTTCTTC. As protein: CASSPTGGAGYNEQFF.

The chain combines TRBV15 with TRBJ2-2, with a weak D call TRBD2 (5 bases). Trimming took off 1 base at V and 4 bases at J, with 10 bases between the two ends. Germline V gene lookup returns CDR1 LNHNV and CDR2 YYDKDF (reference sequence). The CDR3 sequence is 15 residues long. In DNA form, the CDR3 reads TGTGCCACCAGCAGAGTAGGGAGTTTCACCGGGGAGCTGTTTTTT. It codes for CATSRVGSFTGELFF.